The 16 T cell receptor beta chains presented below share a single source sample, sequenced in a study of long-term antiretroviral therapy in people with HIV. The assay, immunoSEQ v3.0, was run at survey level. Sequencing was performed with immunoSEQ multiplex PCR; in TCRdb, only in-frame clones are kept and a portion is missing. The sample comprises around 29,000 clones, about 90% of which are singletons, and 13% rests with the top ten. The material sequenced was unsorted PBMCs, taken 1.1 years after starting antiretroviral therapy. All receptors come from a man aged 18 to 29 with HIV.

The rearrangement joins TRBV19 to TRBJ1-2; the match to TRBD1 covers 10 bases. The V gene end was trimmed by 7 bases and the J gene end by 6 bases; junction bases not matched to a gene: 8. CDR1 and CDR2 from the germline V gene are LNHDA and SQIVND (reference sequence). The CDR3 loop spans 14 amino acids. The CDR3 sequence: CASTRDRGMNGYTF. The CDR3 DNA reads TGTGCCAGTACCCGGGACAGGGGCATGAATGGCTACACCTTC.

The chain is built from TRBV5-6 and TRBJ2-3, with D uncertain. The CDR3 covers 14 residues. In germline, CDR1 is SGHDT, CDR2 YYEEEE. V was clipped by 2 bases and J by 2 bases, with 9 bases between them. The chain's CDR3 is CASSFSAATDTQYF. The DNA for the CDR3 is TGTGCCAGCAGCTTTTCCGCTGCCACAGATACGCAGTATTTT.

This clone showed up just once. The chain joins TRBV14 to TRBJ1-1, with D hard to call. Trimming pared 1 base from V and 14 bases from J, leaving 14 bases between. Germline lookup yields CDR1 SGHDN and CDR2 FVKESK. The CDR3 is 12 amino acids. The CDR3 region is CASSQGSLGTFF. The CDR3 DNA reads as TGTGCCAGCAGCCAAGGAAGTCTGGGCACGTTCTTT.

This clone was seen a single time. The DNA for the CDR3 is TGTGCCAGCAGCACTAGGGGCGGCGGAGTTGAAAAACTGTTTTTT. This sequence encodes CASSTRGGGVEKLFF. The chain joins TRBV5-6 to TRBJ1-4, with D tentatively TRBD1 (5 bases). Germline CDR1 is SGHDT and CDR2 is YYEEEE. V was clipped by 4 bases and J by 7 bases, with 17 bases between them. The CDR3 consists of 15 residues. Drawing the rest from reference TRBV5-6 and TRBJ1-4, the complete variable domain is DAGVTQSPTHLIKTRGQQVTLRCSPKSGHDTVSWYQQALGQGPQFIFQYYEEEERQRGNFPDRFSGHQFPNYSSELNVNALLLGDSALYLCASSTRGGGVEKLFFGSGTQLSVL.

In this sample, this clone turned up once. The chain recombines TRBV4-1 with TRBJ2-7; 7 nucleotides agree with TRBD2. Germline-derived CDR1 and CDR2 are MGHRA and YSYEKL. The trim removed 1 base at V and 4 bases at J, leaving 7 bases unmatched. The CDR3 extends over 15 amino acids. The CDR3 sequence is CASSQVGGLGYEQYF. In DNA, the CDR3 is TGCGCCAGCAGCCAAGTCGGGGGGTTGGGGTACGAGCAGTACTTC.

The chain has TRBV15 and TRBJ1-5, with a weak D call TRBD1 (5 bases). The CDR3 contains 14 residues. V lost 1 base to trimming and J lost 7 bases, with 11 bases between them. The germline gives CDR1 LNHNV, CDR2 YYDKDF (reference sequence). CDR3 protein: CATSRGGDGQPQHF. CDR3 sequence (DNA): TGTGCCACCAGCAGAGGGGGGGATGGCCAGCCCCAGCATTTT.

The V and J genes are TRBV6-6 and TRBJ2-5; 7 positions match TRBD2. This CDR3 is built from 16 residues. Germline V gene sequence: CDR1 MNHNY, CDR2 SVGAGI (reference sequence). After removal of 7 bases from V and 9 bases from J, the junction contained 20 bases not matched to a gene. CDR3 residues: CASTLYAGALGEAQYF. The CDR3, as DNA: TGTGCCAGCACCCTTTATGCGGGAGCCCTAGGGGAGGCCCAGTACTTC.

V usage is TRBV19 and J usage is TRBJ1-2, with D hard to call. CDR1 LNHDA and CDR2 SQIVND come from the germline V gene (reference sequence). V was clipped by 3 bases and J by 2 bases, with 13 bases between them. The CDR3 consists of 15 residues. The CDR3 DNA follows: TGTGCCAGTAGTATGTCGGGTACATTGAACTATGGCTACACCTTC. Translating it yields CASSMSGTLNYGYTF.

The V and J genes are TRBV7-8 and TRBJ1-4; no firm D call. Looked up from germline, CDR1 is SGHVS and CDR2 is FQNEAQ. The V gene lost 1 base and the J gene lost 4 bases, with 7 bases spanning the gap. The length of the CDR3 is 14 residues. For the CDR3, the DNA is TGTGCCAGCAGCTTAGGGCTGAATAATGAAAAACTGTTTTTT. Translation gives CASSLGLNNEKLFF.

The gene calls are TRBV6-6 and TRBJ1-1; a weak D match, TRBD1 (6 bases). Germline CDR1 and CDR2: MNHNY and SVGAGI (reference sequence). The CDR3 sequence is 16 residues long. V lost 4 bases to trimming and J lost 0 bases, with 15 bases between them. CDR3 sequence reads: CASSSHPTGMNTEAFF. DNA of the CDR3: TGTGCCAGCAGTTCCCACCCCACAGGGATGAACACTGAAGCTTTCTTT.

V usage is TRBV28 and J usage is TRBJ2-7; the match to TRBD2 covers 11 bases. Germline V gives CDR1 MDHEN, CDR2 SYDVKM. The length of the CDR3 is 16 residues. Germline trimming cut 4 bases from V and 1 base from J; bases unmatched to any gene: 6. CDR3 in DNA: TGTGCCAGCAGTTCTCGTTGGACTAGCGGGTCCTACGAGCAGTACTTC. Protein: CASSSRWTSGSYEQYF.

V usage is TRBV6-4 and J usage is TRBJ1-4; D remains ambiguous. Germline CDR1 MRHNA, CDR2 SNTAGT. The CDR3 is made up of 14 amino acids. V dropped 9 bases and J dropped 0 bases, with 11 bases sitting between them. CDR3 sequence (DNA): TGTGCCAGTTCAAGGACGGCAACTAATGAAAAACTGTTTTTT. Protein product: CASSRTATNEKLFF.

The chain joins TRBV30 to TRBJ2-5, with 8 bases identical to TRBD2. This CDR3 has 16 amino acids. Trimming removed 3 bases from V and 3 bases from J; junction bases left unmatched: 12. Germline loops: CDR1 GTSNPN, CDR2 SVGIG (reference sequence). CDR3 coding DNA: TGTGCCTGGAGCAAAGGCCTAGCGGGCCAAAAAGAGACCCAGTACTTC. Its translation is CAWSKGLAGQKETQYF.

J is TRBJ2-7 and V is TRBV2, with D possibly TRBD1 on 5 matching bases. This CDR3 has 13 amino acids. V was clipped by 4 bases and J by 5 bases, with 12 bases between them. Germline CDR1 reads SNHLY; CDR2 reads FYNNEI. The CDR3 is CASSGQGSNEQYF. DNA of the CDR3: TGTGCCAGCAGTGGGCAGGGTTCCAACGAGCAGTACTTC.

This clone is a singleton in its sample. The gene calls are TRBV5-4 and TRBJ2-7; D unclear. Germline V gene sequence: CDR1 SGHNT, CDR2 YYREEE (reference sequence). CDR3 length: 12 amino acids. V lost 4 bases, J lost 3 bases, and 8 bases lay in between. The CDR3 region has the DNA TGTGCCAGCAGCCGGACGGGCTACGAGCAGTACTTC. This translates into CASSRTGYEQYF. Complete variable domain (other parts from reference TRBV5-4 and TRBJ2-7): ETGVTQSPTHLIKTRGQQVTLRCSSQSGHNTVSWYQQALGQGPQFIFQYYREEENGRGNFPPRFSGLQFPNYSSELNVNALELDDSALYLCASSRTGYEQYFGPGTRLTVT.

The chain links TRBV6-5 to TRBJ2-2; D not certain. The CDR3 extends over 14 amino acids. V dropped 5 bases and J dropped 4 bases, with 11 bases sitting between them. Germline V gene sequence: CDR1 MNHEY, CDR2 SVGAGI. The CDR3 reads CASSPRLLTGELFF. The CDR3 bases are TGTGCCAGCAGTCCCCGGCTCCTCACCGGGGAGCTGTTTTTT.